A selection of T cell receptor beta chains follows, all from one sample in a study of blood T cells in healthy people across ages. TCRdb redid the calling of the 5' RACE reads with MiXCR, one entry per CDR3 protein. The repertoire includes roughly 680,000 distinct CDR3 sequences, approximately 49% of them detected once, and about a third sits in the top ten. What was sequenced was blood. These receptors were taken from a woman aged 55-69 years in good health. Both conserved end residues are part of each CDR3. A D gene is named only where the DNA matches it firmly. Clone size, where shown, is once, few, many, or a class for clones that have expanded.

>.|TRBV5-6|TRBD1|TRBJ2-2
CASSSGTGYNTGELFF
TGTGCCAGCAGCTCGGGGACAGGGTACAACACCGGGGAGCTGTTTTTT
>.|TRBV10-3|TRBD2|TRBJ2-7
CAISEGLAKTYGQYF
TGTGCCATCAGTGAAGGACTAGCCAAGACCTACGGGCAGTACTTC
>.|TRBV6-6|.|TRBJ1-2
CASSFPSEYGYTF
TGTGCCAGCAGTTTCCCCTCCGAGTATGGCTACACCTTC
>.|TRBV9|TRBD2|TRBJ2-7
CASSAGGQLVEQYF
TGTGCCAGCAGCGCGGGGGGGCAATTGGTCGAGCAGTACTTC
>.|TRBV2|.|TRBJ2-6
CATGRGNSGANVLTF
TGTGCCACCGGACGGGGAAACTCTGGGGCCAACGTCCTGACTTTC
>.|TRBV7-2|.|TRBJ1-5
CASSLVYNQPQHF
TGTGCCAGCAGCTTAGTGTACAATCAGCCCCAGCATTTT
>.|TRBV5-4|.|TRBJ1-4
CASSLRDTATNEKLFF
TGTGCCAGCAGCCTAAGGGATACAGCAACTAATGAAAAACTGTTTTTT
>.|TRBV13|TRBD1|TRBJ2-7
CASSLYRGREQYF
TGTGCCAGCAGCTTATACAGGGGGCGGGAGCAGTACTTC
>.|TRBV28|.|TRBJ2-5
CASSTRGRRINEQYF
TGTGCCAGCAGTACTCGCGGGCGGCGAATCAATGAGCAGTACTTC
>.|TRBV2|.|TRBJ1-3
CASSEQGGVGNTIYF
TGTGCCAGCAGCGAGCAGGGCGGGGTAGGAAACACCATATATTTT
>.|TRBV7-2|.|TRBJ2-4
CASSPGVAKNIQHF
TGTGCCAGCAGCCCGGGCGTAGCCAAAAACATTCAGCACTTC
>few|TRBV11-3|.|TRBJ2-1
CASSLGGNFWGVGAADKQFF
TGTGCCAGCAGCTTAGGTGGGAATTTTTGGGGAGTGGGAGCGGCCGACAAGCAGTTCTTC
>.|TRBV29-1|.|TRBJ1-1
CSVEEKTNTEAFF
TGCAGCGTTGAAGAAAAAACGAACACTGAAGCTTTCTTT
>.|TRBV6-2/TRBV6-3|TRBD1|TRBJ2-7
CASSYSRDRGYEQYF
TGTGCCAGCAGTTACTCCCGGGACAGGGGTTACGAGCAGTACTTC
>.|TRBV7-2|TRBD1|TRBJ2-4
CASSPWDRGAKNIQYF
TGTGCCAGCAGCCCCTGGGACAGGGGTGCCAAAAACATTCAGTACTTC
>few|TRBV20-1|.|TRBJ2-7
CSAPTGTVKYEQYF
TGCAGTGCTCCGACTGGCACGGTTAAGTACGAGCAGTACTTC
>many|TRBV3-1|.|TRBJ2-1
CASSPTGQTSYNEQFF
TGTGCCAGCAGCCCCACCGGACAGACTTCCTACAATGAGCAGTTCTTC
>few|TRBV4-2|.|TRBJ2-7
CASSQLAYSSYEQYF
TGTGCCAGCAGCCAACTAGCGTATAGCTCCTACGAGCAGTACTTC
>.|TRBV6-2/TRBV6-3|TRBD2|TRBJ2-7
CASSKTSGSEGFYEQYF
TGTGCCAGCTCTAAGACTAGCGGGAGTGAAGGGTTCTACGAGCAGTACTTC
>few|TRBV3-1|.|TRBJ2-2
CASSQGVQAGELFF
TGTGCCAGCAGCCAAGGGGTGCAGGCCGGGGAGCTGTTTTTT
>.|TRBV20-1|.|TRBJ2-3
CSAGAAGADDTQYF
TGCAGTGCGGGGGCGGCAGGGGCTGACGATACGCAGTATTTT
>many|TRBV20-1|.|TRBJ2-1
CSARETGYAGPYNEQFF
TGCAGTGCTAGAGAGACGGGGTATGCGGGGCCCTACAATGAGCAGTTCTTC
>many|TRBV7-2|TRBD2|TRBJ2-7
CASSPSGSRDRFYEQYF
TGTGCCAGCAGCCCTAGCGGGAGTAGGGACCGGTTCTACGAGCAGTACTTC
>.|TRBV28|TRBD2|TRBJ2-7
CASSSGTSGGTYEQYF
TGTGCCAGCAGTTCCGGGACTAGCGGAGGGACCTACGAGCAGTACTTC
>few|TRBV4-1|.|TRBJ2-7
CASSQDMASIYEQYF
TGCGCCAGCAGCCAAGATATGGCCTCTATATACGAGCAGTACTTC
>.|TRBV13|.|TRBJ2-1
CAGSLGEDYNEQFF
TGTGCCGGCAGCTTAGGTGAGGATTACAATGAGCAGTTCTTC
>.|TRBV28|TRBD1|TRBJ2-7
CASSAPGQTTYEQYF
TGTGCCAGCAGTGCCCCGGGACAGACCACCTACGAGCAGTACTTC
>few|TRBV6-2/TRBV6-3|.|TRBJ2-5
CASSISAREQYF
TGTGCCAGCAGCATCTCAGCCCGGGAGCAGTACTTC
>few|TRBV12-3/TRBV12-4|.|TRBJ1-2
CASSLGPYGYTF
TGTGCCAGCAGTTTGGGCCCCTATGGCTACACCTTC
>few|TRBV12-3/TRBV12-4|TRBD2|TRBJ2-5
CASSRLSSGALNQETQYF
TGTGCCAGCAGTCGCCTCTCTAGCGGAGCGCTAAACCAAGAGACCCAGTACTTC
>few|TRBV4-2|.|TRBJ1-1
CASSQDVGPEAFF
TGTGCCAGCAGCCAAGACGTAGGGCCTGAAGCTTTCTTT
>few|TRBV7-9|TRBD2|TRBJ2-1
CASSSIAGRSYNEQFF
TGTGCCAGCAGCTCCATAGCGGGAAGGAGCTACAATGAGCAGTTCTTC
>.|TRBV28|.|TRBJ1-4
CASGGSTNEKLFF
TGTGCCAGCGGTGGGTCAACTAATGAAAAACTGTTTTTT
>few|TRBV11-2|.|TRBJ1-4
CASSRGLQGYEKLFF
TGTGCCAGCAGCCGAGGACTGCAGGGGTATGAAAAACTGTTTTTT
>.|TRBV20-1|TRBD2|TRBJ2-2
CSARAPASGTGELFF
TGCAGTGCTAGAGCCCCCGCTAGCGGGACCGGGGAGCTGTTTTTT
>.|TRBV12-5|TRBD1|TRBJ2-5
CASGSGQQETQYF
TGTGCTAGTGGGTCGGGACAGCAAGAGACCCAGTACTTC
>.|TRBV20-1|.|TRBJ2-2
CSARRGGRNTGELFF
TGCAGTGCTAGAAGGGGCGGACGGAACACCGGGGAGCTGTTTTTT
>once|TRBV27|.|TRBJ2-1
CASSFVGNEQFF
TGTGCCAGCAGTTTCGTGGGCAATGAGCAGTTCTTC
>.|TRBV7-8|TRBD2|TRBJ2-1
CASSLVPGGPYNEQFF
TGTGCCAGCAGCTTAGTCCCGGGAGGGCCCTACAATGAGCAGTTCTTC
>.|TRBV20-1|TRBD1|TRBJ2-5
CSAHLGTGQETQYF
TGCAGTGCTCACCTCGGGACAGGACAAGAGACCCAGTACTTC
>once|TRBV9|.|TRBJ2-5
CASSVMSSLVADEQYF
TGTGCCAGCAGCGTCATGTCTTCACTTGTGGCTGATGAGCAGTACTTC
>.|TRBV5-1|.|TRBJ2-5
CASSLDRTEETQYF
TGCGCCAGCAGCTTGGATCGGACAGAAGAGACCCAGTACTTC
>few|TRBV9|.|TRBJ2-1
CASSVGQTDEQFF
TGTGCCAGCAGCGTAGGACAAACCGATGAGCAGTTCTTC
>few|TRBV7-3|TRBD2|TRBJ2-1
CASSPGLAGGNEQFF
TGTGCCAGCTCTCCGGGACTAGCGGGAGGCAATGAGCAGTTCTTC
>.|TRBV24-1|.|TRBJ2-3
CATSHGSGDTQYF
TGTGCCACCAGTCACGGGAGCGGGGATACGCAGTATTTT
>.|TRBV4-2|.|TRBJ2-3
CASSQDRGPDTQYF
TGTGCCAGCAGCCAAGACCGCGGCCCAGATACGCAGTATTTT